What follows are 5 T cell receptor beta chains derived from one specimen sequenced in a study of T cell responses to AZD1222 COVID-19 vaccine. The repertoire was sequenced with immunoSEQ multiplex PCR; TCRdb's copy has only in-frame clones and lacks some. This table has 100,000 or so clones, 85% to 90% appearing once. The sample here was peripheral blood, taken on day 0 of AZD1222 vaccination. The source is an adult in good health.

This chain connects TRBV19 to TRBJ1-5; a possible D gene is TRBD1 (6 bases). Trimming pared 5 bases from V and 7 bases from J, leaving 15 bases between. CDR1 is LNHDA and CDR2 is SQIVND in the germline V gene (reference sequence). This CDR3 spans 14 amino acids. CDR3 DNA sequence: TGTGCCAGTAGTGGTAGGGGGGCGAGGCAGCCCCAGCATTTT. This translates into CASSGRGARQPQHF.

J is TRBJ2-2 and V is TRBV3-1 (or the pseudogene TRBV3-2); possible D gene TRBD2, 6 bases. CDR3 length: 14 residues. Trimming removed 8 bases at V and 5 bases at J, with 15 bases between. Germline V gene lookup returns CDR1 LGHDT and CDR2 YNNKEL (reference sequence). The DNA of the CDR3 is TGTGCCAGCTCGCGGGGAGAGGTAACCGGGGAGCTGTTTTTT. Protein product: CASSRGEVTGELFF.

The chain employs TRBV4-3 and TRBJ1-6; 9 nucleotides agree with TRBD1. The V gene's germline CDR1 is LGHNA and CDR2 YSLEER. The CDR3 is made up of 15 amino acids. J lost 8 bases, V lost 5 bases, and 7 bases had no gene match. This CDR3 reads CASSRSRDRDSPLHF. CDR3 bases: TGCGCCAGCAGCAGAAGCCGGGACAGGGATTCACCCCTCCACTTT.

This chain links TRBV5-5 with TRBJ2-2, with 14 nucleotides matching TRBD2. CDR3 size: 17 residues. V was pared by 4 bases and J by 6 bases, with 8 bases of the junction left unmatched. Germline assignment: CDR1 SGHKS and CDR2 YYEKEE (reference sequence). CDR3 protein: CASSATSGRAFSGELFF. As DNA, the CDR3 is TGTGCCAGCAGCGCGACTAGCGGGAGGGCCTTTTCCGGGGAGCTGTTTTTT.

The chain uses TRBV20-1 and TRBJ1-4, with a weak D call TRBD1 (5 bases). Per the germline V gene, CDR1 is DFQATT and CDR2 is SNEGSKA (reference sequence). With 3 bases removed from V and 8 bases from J, the gap between germline ends came to 13 bases. This CDR3 is 13 amino acids long. The CDR3 loop reads CSASFQGREKLFF. The CDR3 bases are TGCAGTGCTAGTTTCCAGGGTCGAGAAAAACTGTTTTTT.